Included here is one T cell receptor (beta chain) sequence, with context. The antigen is unknown. Overall study results and limits: Tumor memory CD4+ T cell TCR gene usage was found to cluster with blood and lymph node memory CD4+ cells and with lymph node naive CD4+ cells. Whole repertoires were not studied in the larger cohort, only one V-J beta rearrangement.

After constant-region reverse-primer amplification, full-length variable regions underwent semi-nested PCR with Nested Universal Primer A. MiXCR was run by TCRdb on the 5' RACE reads, yielding one entry per CDR3 protein. The sample contains under 65,000 distinct CDR3 sequences, more than 25% of which appear only once. V was shortened by 2 bases and J by 6 bases, with 7 bases between the two germline ends. The CDR3 is 12 amino acids. Per germline, CDR1 SEHNR and CDR2 FQNEAQ (reference sequence). The sequence was collected from a female donor with breast cancer. Source material: tumor-infiltrating memory CD4+ T cells sorted from the breast tumor. As to subset: memory CD4+ T cells, CD4+CD45RO+CD25-. The V call is TRBV7-9, the J call TRBJ1-2; no definite D call. The CDR3 sequence: CASSLLIDGYTF. The CDR3 region has the DNA TGTGCCAGCAGCTTACTCATTGATGGCTACACCTTC.